This TCR beta chain was documented in a study of CD8+CD57+ T cells in acquired aplastic anemia. Study context: DNA recovered from sorted CD4+ and CD8+ cells had a mean of about 3.5 ug. Study-wide points: The study identified under 30 CD8+ CDR3 sequences shared by patients and controls.

Genomic DNA served as template for TCR beta VDJ and CDR3 profiling. One entry per CDR3 protein results from TCRdb running MiXCR on the reads. The sample comprises around 170,000 distinct CDR3 sequences, approximately 45% of which are singletons, and around 2.7% rests with the top ten. Regarding this clonotype: Its antigen is unidentified.

This sequence originates from a human donor in good health. Sequencing was done on a sample of sorted CD4+, CD8+, or CD8+CD57+ T cells (not recorded which) from PBMCs.

For the CDR3, the DNA is TGTGCCTCGGACGGACAGGGCGTTAATTCACCCCTCCACTTT. It is translated as CASDGQGVNSPLHF. The rearrangement joins TRBV30 to TRBJ1-6; 8 bases are a match to TRBD1. J gave up 6 bases and V 7 bases, and 8 bases lay outside the gene matches. Looked up from germline, CDR1 is GTSNPN and CDR2 is SVGIG (reference sequence). This CDR3 has 14 residues.